This T cell receptor beta chain was identified during a study of patients and donors after allogeneic stem cell transplantation. TCRdb ran MiXCR on the RT-PCR reads and lists one entry per CDR3 protein. The data show about a million distinct CDR3 sequences, roughly 17% seen once. This clonotype was counted only a few times. This CDR3 is built from 18 residues. The trim removed 7 bases at V and 1 base at J, leaving 11 bases unmatched. This chain uses TRBV12-3 or TRBV12-4 with TRBJ2-1, with 12 bases aligning to TRBD2. This TCR came from a human donor who was either an allogeneic HSCT recipient or a stem cell or donor lymphocyte infusion donor (not recorded which). It is not recorded whose cells these are; they may come from a transplant donor. The sequencing sample was made of blood, either unsorted or a sorted T cell fraction (not recorded which). CDR3 bases: TGTGCCAGCAATCCTAGCGGGAGGGCCCTTTCTTCCTACAATGAGCAGTTCTTC. Protein sequence: CASNPSGRALSSYNEQFF.